A single sample gave rise to the 14 T cell receptor beta chains below, sequenced in a study of siplizumab effects on memory and regulatory T cells. Sequenced by immunoSEQ multiplex PCR; TCRdb stores in-frame clones only, minus some. The sample yields over 60,000 clones, more than 80% seen once. The sample taken for sequencing was CD8+ T cells sorted from blood. These receptors were taken from a human donor in good health.

In this sample, this clone turned up once. The chain recombines TRBV27 with TRBJ2-7, with D possibly TRBD2 on 6 matching bases. Trimming took 4 bases from V and 3 from J, leaving 16 bases between them. From germline, CDR1 is MNHEY and CDR2 SMNVEV (reference sequence). CDR3 size: 15 residues. For the CDR3, the DNA is TGTGCCAGCAGTTATGGCGGGGCAAAAATCTACGAGCAGTACTTC. Its protein product is CASSYGGAKIYEQYF.

V and J are TRBV7-6 and TRBJ2-7, with 8 bases matching TRBD1. The CDR3 is 14 amino acids. V dropped 5 bases and J dropped 3; count of bases not matched to a gene: 6. From germline, CDR1 is SGHVS and CDR2 FNYEAQ. CDR3 sequence: CASSLWTGSYEQYF. In nucleotides, the CDR3 is TGTGCCAGCAGCCTATGGACAGGGAGCTACGAGCAGTACTTC.

This rearrangement joins TRBV9 to TRBJ2-5, with TRBD1 matching over 8 bases. The CDR3 spans 15 residues. The ends lost 0 bases at V and 5 bases at J; junction bases unmatched: 6. Germline V gives CDR1 SGDLS, CDR2 YYNGEE. The DNA of the CDR3 is TGTGCCAGCAGCGTAGGAGGACAGGGCTTTGAGACCCAGTACTTC. This gives the protein CASSVGGQGFETQYF. Together with reference TRBV9 and TRBJ2-5, the CDR3 gives the full variable domain: DSGVTQTPKHLITATGQRVTLRCSPRSGDLSVYWYQQSLDQGLQFLIQYYNGEERAKGNILERFSAQQFPDLHSELNLSSLELGDSALYFCASSVGGQGFETQYFGPGTRLLVL.

V usage is TRBV4-1 and J usage is TRBJ1-2, with D uncertain. The CDR3 totals 14 residues. Trimming removed 1 base at V and 3 bases at J, with 9 bases between. Germline lookup yields CDR1 MGHRA and CDR2 YSYEKL. This CDR3 is CASSQVRSHYGYTF. CDR3 DNA sequence: TGCGCCAGCAGCCAAGTCCGCAGCCACTATGGCTACACCTTC.

V and J are TRBV30 and TRBJ1-4; D not resolved. V lost 5 bases, J lost 8 bases, and 18 bases lay in between. The CDR3 sequence is 14 residues long. The germline CDR1 and CDR2 sequences are GTSNPN and SVGIG (reference sequence). The CDR3 reads CAWDRAIPGEKLFF. The DNA for the CDR3 is TGTGCCTGGGATAGGGCCATCCCCGGCGAAAAACTGTTTTTT.

This clone was observed many times. The chain joins TRBV5-6 to TRBJ2-1, with D possibly matching TRBD2 (6 bases). V gave up 1 base and J gave up 3 bases, with 17 bases separating them. Germline-derived CDR1 and CDR2 are SGHDT and YYEEEE. This CDR3 is built from 17 residues. The CDR3 sequence is CASSLPNRGRDYNEQFF. CDR3 nucleotide sequence: TGTGCCAGCAGCTTGCCCAACCGGGGGAGAGACTACAATGAGCAGTTCTTC.

In regard to this clone: Mismatch with germline at one junction end may stem from a read error. This chain links TRBV29-1 with TRBJ2-5; D uncertain. Germline loops: CDR1 SQVTM, CDR2 ANQGSEA. The CDR3 is made up of 14 amino acids. DNA of the CDR3: TGCAGCGCTGAATTGGCGGTGTATGGAGAGACCCAGTACTTC. This translates into CSAELAVYGETQYF.

This clone was detected only once. The chain recombines TRBV10-1 with TRBJ1-1; D not resolved. This CDR3 contains 14 residues. V lost 0 bases and J lost 4, with 9 bases in between. From germline, CDR1 is WNHNN and CDR2 SYGVQD (reference sequence). This CDR3 is CASSESRTGTEAFF. CDR3 nucleotides: TGCGCCAGCAGTGAGTCTAGGACGGGCACTGAAGCTTTCTTT.

The chain couples TRBV6-5 to TRBJ2-5; 7 bases agree with TRBD1. The V gene's germline CDR1 is MNHEY and CDR2 SVGAGI. The CDR3 spans 13 residues. The V and J ends lost 6 bases and 3 bases, in that order; junction bases with no gene match: 4. CDR3 sequence: CASRDGTEETQYF. The CDR3 DNA sequence: TGTGCCAGCAGGGACGGGACAGAAGAGACCCAGTACTTC.

The chain recombines TRBV4-2 with TRBJ2-7, with 9 bases aligning to TRBD2. The CDR3 spans 16 residues. Germline loops: CDR1 LGHNA, CDR2 YNFKEQ. J lost 9 bases, V lost 4 bases, and 16 bases had no gene match. CDR3 sequence (DNA): TGTGCCAGCAGCCCCCCGCAAAACTTCGGCGGGGGGGGGCAGTACTTC. It specifies CASSPPQNFGGGGQYF.

The DNA of the CDR3 is TGTGCCAGCACGAGGATCGCGAACACCGGGGAGCTGTTTTTT. Encoded protein: CASTRIANTGELFF. V gene TRBV7-9 combines with J gene TRBJ2-2, with D uncertain. CDR1 is SEHNR, CDR2 FQNEAQ, per germline (reference sequence). The CDR3 is 14 amino acids. V was clipped by 7 bases and J by 0 bases, with 9 bases between them.

As for this clone: Other DNA sequences within the sample encode an identical CDR3. J is TRBJ2-7 and V is TRBV27; no reliable D call. CDR1 and CDR2 (germline): MNHEY, SMNVEV (reference sequence). Trimming removed 6 bases at V and 0 bases at J, with 12 bases between. The CDR3 is 14 residues long. CDR3 sequence reads: CASSLGRSSYEQYF. CDR3 coding DNA: TGTGCCAGCAGCTTGGGCCGGAGCTCCTACGAGCAGTACTTC.

The V gene is TRBV11-2, the J gene TRBJ1-2; TRBD1 matches at 12 bases. CDR1 is SGHAT and CDR2 is FQNNGV in the germline V gene. The CDR3 extends over 15 amino acids. J lost 5 bases, V lost 6 bases, and 7 bases had no gene match. CDR3 protein: CASSWGQGAGYGYTF. Written as DNA, the CDR3 is TGTGCCAGCAGTTGGGGACAGGGGGCAGGATATGGCTACACCTTC.

The chain employs TRBV2 and TRBJ1-4, with D perhaps TRBD1 (5 bases). The CDR3 contains 14 residues. Per germline, CDR1 SNHLY and CDR2 FYNNEI. The V end was cut by 8 bases, the J end by 5 bases, with 15 bases between. The DNA of the CDR3 is TGTGCCAGCTCCACAGACAGCAGAAATGAAAAACTGTTTTTT. Its translation is CASSTDSRNEKLFF.